This T cell receptor beta chain was documented in a study of sequential checkpoint blockade in melanoma. Deletions cut 2 bases from V and 2 bases from J, with 17 bases between. Germline loops: CDR1 SGHRS, CDR2 YFSETQ. This CDR3 spans 16 amino acids. Only in-frame clones appear in the TCRdb table, and some are missing; sequencing was by immunoSEQ multiplex PCR. Of about 12,000 clones listed, approximately 25% are singletons. Treatment in this sample: randomized to nivolumab then ipilimumab (arm A) or the reverse (arm B). Sequencing was performed on tumor tissue (inferred from file names), taken from a patient given nivolumab and ipilimumab in sequence. The chain joins TRBV5-1 to TRBJ2-7; D might be TRBD1 (5 bases). The source of this sequence is a human donor with melanoma. For the CDR3, the DNA is TGCGCCAGCAGCTTAGATACACAGGTAGGGGCCTACGAGCAGTACTTC. Residues: CASSLDTQVGAYEQYF. The variable domain in full, completed from reference TRBV5-1 and TRBJ2-7, reads KAGVTQTPRYLIKTRGQQVTLSCSPISGHRSVSWYQQTPGQGLQFLFEYFSETQRNKGNFPGRFSGRQFSNSRSEMNVSTLELGDSALYLCASSLDTQVGAYEQYFGPGTRLTVT.